The 2 T cell receptor beta chains given below trace back to one sample, sequenced in a study of blood T cell repertoires in COVID-19. TCRdb's table, derived via immunoSEQ multiplex PCR, lists solely in-frame clones and lacks some. The data show under 500,000 clones, 80% to 90% seen once. Material: PBMCs or T cells enriched from blood (not recorded which). The receptors here all came from a man aged 25-45 years who had recovered from COVID-19.

J is TRBJ1-3 and V is TRBV7-6, with 7 positions matching TRBD1. J lost 0 bases, V lost 5 bases, and 13 bases had no gene match. Per germline, CDR1 SGHVS and CDR2 FNYEAQ. The CDR3 has 18 residues. In DNA, the CDR3 is TGTGCCAGCAGCCCCTATGAGGGACAGTACTTCTCTGGAAACACCATATATTTT. This sequence encodes CASSPYEGQYFSGNTIYF.

The chain has TRBV6-6 and TRBJ1-1; D not resolved. V dropped 10 bases and J dropped 5 bases, with 17 bases sitting between them. CDR3 size: 13 residues. Germline CDR1 is MNHNY and CDR2 is SVGAGI (reference sequence). As DNA, the CDR3 is TGTGCCACCCACCGACTTGCTGGAACTGAAGCTTTCTTT. This sequence encodes CATHRLAGTEAFF.